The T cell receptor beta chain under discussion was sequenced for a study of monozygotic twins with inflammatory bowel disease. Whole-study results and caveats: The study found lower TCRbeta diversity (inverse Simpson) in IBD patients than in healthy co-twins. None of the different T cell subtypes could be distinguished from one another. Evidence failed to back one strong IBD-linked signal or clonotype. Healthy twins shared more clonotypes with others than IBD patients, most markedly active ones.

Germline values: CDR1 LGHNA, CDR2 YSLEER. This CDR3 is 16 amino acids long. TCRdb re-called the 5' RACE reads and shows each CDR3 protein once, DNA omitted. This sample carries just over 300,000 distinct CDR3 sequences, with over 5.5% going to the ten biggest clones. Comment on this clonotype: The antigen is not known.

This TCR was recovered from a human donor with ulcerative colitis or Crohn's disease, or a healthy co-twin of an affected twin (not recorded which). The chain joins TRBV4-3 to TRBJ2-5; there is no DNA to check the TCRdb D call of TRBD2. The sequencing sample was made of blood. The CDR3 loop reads CASSQDGGLSRETQYF.